The present T cell receptor (beta chain) was sequenced within a study of shared clonotypes between healthy human individuals. The study's findings and limits: Sharing across four donors was highest in naive CD4 (roughly 5%) and lowest in memory CD8 (0.4%).

A note on this clone: Its specificity is not known.

The CDR3 has 14 residues. Per the germline V gene, CDR1 is LNHDA and CDR2 is SQIVND (reference sequence). Trimming took 5 bases from V and 8 from J; bases not matched to a gene: 8. Produced via immunoSEQ multiplex PCR; TCRdb's table is partial and in-frame only. The table includes about 670,000 clones, 55% to 75% detected once. This TCR was sampled from a young woman in good health. The sample was memory CD4+ T cells sorted from blood. Subset given: CD45RA-negative fraction. The chain is built from TRBV19 and TRBJ1-2; 10 nucleotides agree with TRBD1. The CDR3 DNA is TGTGCCAGTAGTCTGCCGGGACAGGGGAAAGGCTACACCTTC. It translates to CASSLPGQGKGYTF. Full variable domain (remainder filled in from reference TRBV19 and TRBJ1-2): DGGITQSPKYLFRKEGQNVTLSCEQNLNHDAMYWYRQDPGQGLRLIYYSQIVNDFQKGDIAEGYSVSREKKESFPLTVTSAQKNPTAFYLCASSLPGQGKGYTFGSGTRLTVV.